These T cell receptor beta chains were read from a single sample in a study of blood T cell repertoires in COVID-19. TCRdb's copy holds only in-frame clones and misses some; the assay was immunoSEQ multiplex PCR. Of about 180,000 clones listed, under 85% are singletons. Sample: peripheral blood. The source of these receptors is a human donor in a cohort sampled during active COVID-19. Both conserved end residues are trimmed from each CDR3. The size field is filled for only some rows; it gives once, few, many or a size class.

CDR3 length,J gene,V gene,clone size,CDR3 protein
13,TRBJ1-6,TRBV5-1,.,ASSFAGTENSPLH
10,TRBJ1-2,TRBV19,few,ASSIIGDGYT
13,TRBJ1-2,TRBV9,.,ASSSRDSVGYGYT
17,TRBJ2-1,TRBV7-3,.,ASSPLAGVPSGSYNEQF
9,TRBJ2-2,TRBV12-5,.,ASGFSGELF
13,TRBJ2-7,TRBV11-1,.,ASSNPGQGSYEQY
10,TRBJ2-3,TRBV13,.,ASSWPMDTQY
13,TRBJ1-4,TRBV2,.,ASRRKQGANEKLF
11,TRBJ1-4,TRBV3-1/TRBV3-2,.,ASGLQGNEKLF
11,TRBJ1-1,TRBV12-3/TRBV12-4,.,ASSLRMNTEAF
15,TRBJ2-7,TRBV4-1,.,ASSQARGGLATYEQY
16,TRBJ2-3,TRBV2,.,ASSGLRSGQGATDTQY
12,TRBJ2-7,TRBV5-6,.,ASSLGQGYGEQY
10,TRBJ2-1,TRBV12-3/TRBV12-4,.,ASSLFDNEQF
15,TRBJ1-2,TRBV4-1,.,ASSQDRVRARNYGYT
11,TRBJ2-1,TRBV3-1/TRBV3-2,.,ASSPDDRGRTF
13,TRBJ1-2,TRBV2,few,ASSAATGGDYGYT
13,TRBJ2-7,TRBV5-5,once,ASSRGQGRSYEQY
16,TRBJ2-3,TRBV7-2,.,ASSLVASGGAGTDTQY
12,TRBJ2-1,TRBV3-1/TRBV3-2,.,ASSRTSGGSEQF
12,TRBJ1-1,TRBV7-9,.,ASSSHPSRAEAF
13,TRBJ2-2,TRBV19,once,ASKWGTGDTGELF
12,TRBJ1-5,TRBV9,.,ASSDGTDNQPQH
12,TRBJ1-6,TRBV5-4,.,ASSPGDYNSPLH
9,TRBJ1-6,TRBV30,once,AWRQNSPLH
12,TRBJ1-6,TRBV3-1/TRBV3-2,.,ASSQGPNNSPLH
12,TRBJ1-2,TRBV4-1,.,ASSRYRDRDGYT
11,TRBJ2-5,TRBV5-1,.,ASREQGAETQY
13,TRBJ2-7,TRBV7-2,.,ASSPGSLRSYEQY